The present T cell receptor beta chain was sequenced within a study of blood T cell repertoires in COVID-19. Study as a whole: The samples span acute and convalescent COVID-19 from the United States, Italy and Spain. In each case, the material was cDNA or gDNA derived from T cells, B-cell-depleted T cells, or PBMCs.

Patients from Seattle were sampled longitudinally, starting during active infection. Original data processing: Scientists estimated how many nucleated cells there were by amplifying reference gene primers. The assay was immunoSEQ multiplex PCR, and TCRdb's table has in-frame clones only and misses some. The V and J calls and clone size are taken from that table; D and trimming were inferred from the DNA. The data contain about 220,000 clones, roughly 80% of them singletons. The TCR sequence derives from a woman aged 70-85 years with COVID-19, enrolled during active disease. The sample taken for sequencing was peripheral blood.

CDR3 sequence (DNA): TGTGCCAGCAGTGACGGTAGTAGAAGCACTGAAGCTTTCTTT. It translates to CASSDGSRSTEAFF. This sequence joins TRBV6-4 and TRBJ1-1; D uncertain. The V end was cut by 2 bases, the J end by 4 bases, with 11 bases between. The length of the CDR3 is 14 residues. CDR1 and CDR2 (germline): MRHNA, SNTAGT.